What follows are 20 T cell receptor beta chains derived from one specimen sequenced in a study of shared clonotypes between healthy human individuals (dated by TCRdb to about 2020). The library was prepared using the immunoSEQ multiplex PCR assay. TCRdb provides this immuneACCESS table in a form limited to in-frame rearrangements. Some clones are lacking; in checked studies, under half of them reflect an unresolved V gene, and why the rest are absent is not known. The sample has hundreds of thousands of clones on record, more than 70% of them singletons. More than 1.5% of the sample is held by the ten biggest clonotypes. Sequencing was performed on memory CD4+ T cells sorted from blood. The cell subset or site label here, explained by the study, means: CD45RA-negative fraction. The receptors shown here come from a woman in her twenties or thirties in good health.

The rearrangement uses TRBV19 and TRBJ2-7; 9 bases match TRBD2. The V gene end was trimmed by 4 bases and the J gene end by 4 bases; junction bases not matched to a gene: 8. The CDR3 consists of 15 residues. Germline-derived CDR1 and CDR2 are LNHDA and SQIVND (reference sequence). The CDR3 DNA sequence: TGTGCCAGTAGTAGATCGGGACTAGCAGATTACGAGCAGTACTTC. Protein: CASSRSGLADYEQYF.

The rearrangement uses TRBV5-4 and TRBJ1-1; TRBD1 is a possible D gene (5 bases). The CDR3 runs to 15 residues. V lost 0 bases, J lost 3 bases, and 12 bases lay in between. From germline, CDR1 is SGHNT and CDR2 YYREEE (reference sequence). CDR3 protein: CASSLARSGDTEAFF. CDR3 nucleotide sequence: TGTGCCAGCAGCTTGGCTAGATCGGGGGACACTGAAGCTTTCTTT.

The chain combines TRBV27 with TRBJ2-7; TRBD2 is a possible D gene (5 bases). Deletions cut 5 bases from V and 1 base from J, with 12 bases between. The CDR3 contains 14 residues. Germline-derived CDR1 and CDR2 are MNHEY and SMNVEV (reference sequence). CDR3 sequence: CASSKAGQSYEQYF. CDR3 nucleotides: TGTGCCAGCAGTAAGGCGGGCCAGTCCTACGAGCAGTACTTC.

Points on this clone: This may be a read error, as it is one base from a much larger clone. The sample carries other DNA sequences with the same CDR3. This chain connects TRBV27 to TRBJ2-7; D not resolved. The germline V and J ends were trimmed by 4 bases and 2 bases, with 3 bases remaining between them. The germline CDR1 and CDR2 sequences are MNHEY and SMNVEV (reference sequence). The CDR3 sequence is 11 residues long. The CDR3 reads CASSSTYEQYF. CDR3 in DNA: TGTGCCAGCAGTTCGACCTACGAGCAGTACTTC.

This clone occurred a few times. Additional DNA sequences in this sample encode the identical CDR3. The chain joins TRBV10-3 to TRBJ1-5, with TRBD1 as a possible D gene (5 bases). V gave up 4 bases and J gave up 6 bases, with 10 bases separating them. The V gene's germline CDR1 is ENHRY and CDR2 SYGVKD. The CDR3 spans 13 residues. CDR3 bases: TGTGCCATCAGTGGGACTGGGGGTCAGCCCCAGCATTTT. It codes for CAISGTGGQPQHF.

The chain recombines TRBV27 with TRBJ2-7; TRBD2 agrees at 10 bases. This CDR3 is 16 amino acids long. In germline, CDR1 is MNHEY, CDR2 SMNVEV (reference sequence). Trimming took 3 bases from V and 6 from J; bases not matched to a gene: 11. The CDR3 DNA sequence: TGTGCCAGCAGTTTGAGGCCTAGCGGGAGTTCTTCCGAGCAGTACTTC. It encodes CASSLRPSGSSSEQYF.

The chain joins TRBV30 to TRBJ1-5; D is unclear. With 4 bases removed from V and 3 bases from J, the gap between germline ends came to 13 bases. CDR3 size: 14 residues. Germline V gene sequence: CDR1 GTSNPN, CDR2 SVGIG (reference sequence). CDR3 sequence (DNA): TGTGCCTGGAACCTTGCGGGTCACAATCAGCCCCAGCATTTT. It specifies CAWNLAGHNQPQHF.

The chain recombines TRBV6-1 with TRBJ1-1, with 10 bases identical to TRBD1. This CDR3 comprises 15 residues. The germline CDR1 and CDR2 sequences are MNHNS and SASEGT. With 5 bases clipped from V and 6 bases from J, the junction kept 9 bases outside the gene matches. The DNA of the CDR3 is TGTGCCAGCAGTCGACTGGGGACAGGGGCTCCTGAAGCTTTCTTT. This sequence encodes CASSRLGTGAPEAFF.

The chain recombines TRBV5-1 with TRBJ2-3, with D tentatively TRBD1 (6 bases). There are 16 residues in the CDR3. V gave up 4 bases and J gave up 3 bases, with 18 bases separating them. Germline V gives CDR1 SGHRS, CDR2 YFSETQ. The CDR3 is CASSIRTDSITDTQYF. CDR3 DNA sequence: TGCGCCAGCAGCATTCGGACGGACAGCATTACAGATACGCAGTATTTT.

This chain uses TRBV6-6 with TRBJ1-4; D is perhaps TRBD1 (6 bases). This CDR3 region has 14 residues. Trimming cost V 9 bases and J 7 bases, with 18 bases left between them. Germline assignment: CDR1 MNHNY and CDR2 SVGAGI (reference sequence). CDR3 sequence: CASREGGAREKLFF. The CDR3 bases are TGTGCCAGTCGAGAGGGGGGGGCGCGTGAAAAACTGTTTTTT.

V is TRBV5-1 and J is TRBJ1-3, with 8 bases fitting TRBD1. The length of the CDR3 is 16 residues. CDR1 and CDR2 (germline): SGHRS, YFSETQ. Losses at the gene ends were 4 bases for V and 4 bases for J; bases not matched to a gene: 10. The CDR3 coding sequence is TGCGCCAGCAGCCCCACCCCAGGGGGCGCGGGAAACACCATATATTTT. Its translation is CASSPTPGGAGNTIYF.

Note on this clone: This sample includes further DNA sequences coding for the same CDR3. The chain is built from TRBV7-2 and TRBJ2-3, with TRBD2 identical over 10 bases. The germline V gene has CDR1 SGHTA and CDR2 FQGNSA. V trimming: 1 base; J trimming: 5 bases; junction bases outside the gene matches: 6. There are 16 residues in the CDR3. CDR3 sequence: CASSLGPLAGGDTQYF. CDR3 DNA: TGTGCCAGCAGCTTAGGGCCCTTAGCGGGAGGAGATACGCAGTATTTT.

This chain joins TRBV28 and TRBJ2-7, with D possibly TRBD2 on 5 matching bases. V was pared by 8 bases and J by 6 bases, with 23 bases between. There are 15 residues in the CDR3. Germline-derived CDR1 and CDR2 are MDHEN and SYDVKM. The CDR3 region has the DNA TGTGCCAGCTCAACTCGGGGTTCCTTCATGCGCGAGCAGTACTTC. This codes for CASSTRGSFMREQYF.

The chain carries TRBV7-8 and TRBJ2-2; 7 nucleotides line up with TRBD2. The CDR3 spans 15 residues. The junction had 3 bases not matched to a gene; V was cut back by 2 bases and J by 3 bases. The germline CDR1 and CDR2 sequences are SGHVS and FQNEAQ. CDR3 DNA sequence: TGTGCCAGCAGCTTATGGGCGGGGGACACCGGGGAGCTGTTTTTT. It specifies CASSLWAGDTGELFF.

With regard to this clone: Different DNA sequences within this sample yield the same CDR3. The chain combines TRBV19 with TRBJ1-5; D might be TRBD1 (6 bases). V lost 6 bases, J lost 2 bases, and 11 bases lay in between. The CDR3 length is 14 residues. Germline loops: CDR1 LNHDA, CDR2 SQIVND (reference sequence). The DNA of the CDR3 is TGTGCCAGTAGCGAACAGGGCGGCAATCAGCCCCAGCATTTT. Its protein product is CASSEQGGNQPQHF. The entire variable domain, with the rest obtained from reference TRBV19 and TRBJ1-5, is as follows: DGGITQSPKYLFRKEGQNVTLSCEQNLNHDAMYWYRQDPGQGLRLIYYSQIVNDFQKGDIAEGYSVSREKKESFPLTVTSAQKNPTAFYLCASSEQGGNQPQHFGDGTRLSIL.

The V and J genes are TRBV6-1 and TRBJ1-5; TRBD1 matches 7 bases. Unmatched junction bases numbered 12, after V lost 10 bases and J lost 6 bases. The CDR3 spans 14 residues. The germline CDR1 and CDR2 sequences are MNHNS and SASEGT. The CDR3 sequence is CATTLTGIGQPQHF. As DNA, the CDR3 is TGTGCCACTACCCTGACAGGGATAGGTCAGCCCCAGCATTTT.

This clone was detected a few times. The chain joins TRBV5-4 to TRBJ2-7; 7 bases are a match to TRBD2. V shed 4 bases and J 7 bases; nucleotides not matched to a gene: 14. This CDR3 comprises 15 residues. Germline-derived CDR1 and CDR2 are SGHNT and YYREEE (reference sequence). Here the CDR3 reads CASSLSGKIAREQYF. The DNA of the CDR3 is TGTGCCAGCAGCCTCAGCGGGAAGATTGCCCGGGAGCAGTACTTC.

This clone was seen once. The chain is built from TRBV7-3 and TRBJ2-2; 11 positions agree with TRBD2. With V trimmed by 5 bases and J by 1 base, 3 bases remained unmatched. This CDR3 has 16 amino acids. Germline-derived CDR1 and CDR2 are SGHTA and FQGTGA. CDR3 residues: CASSPGLAGNTGELFF. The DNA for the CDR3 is TGTGCCAGCAGCCCAGGACTAGCGGGGAACACCGGGGAGCTGTTTTTT.

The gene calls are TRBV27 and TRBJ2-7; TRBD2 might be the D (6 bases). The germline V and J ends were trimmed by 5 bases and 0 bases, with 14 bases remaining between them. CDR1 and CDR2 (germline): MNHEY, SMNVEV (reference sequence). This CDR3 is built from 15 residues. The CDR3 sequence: CASSANSGNSYEQYF. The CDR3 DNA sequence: TGTGCCAGCAGTGCGAATAGCGGAAACTCCTACGAGCAGTACTTC.

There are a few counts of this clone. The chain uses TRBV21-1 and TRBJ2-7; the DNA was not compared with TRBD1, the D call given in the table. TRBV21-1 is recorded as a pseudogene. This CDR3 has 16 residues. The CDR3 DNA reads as TGTGCCAGCAGCAAATTACCTAGGGGGCAAGGAATCGAGCAGTACTTC. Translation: CASSKLPRGQGIEQYF.